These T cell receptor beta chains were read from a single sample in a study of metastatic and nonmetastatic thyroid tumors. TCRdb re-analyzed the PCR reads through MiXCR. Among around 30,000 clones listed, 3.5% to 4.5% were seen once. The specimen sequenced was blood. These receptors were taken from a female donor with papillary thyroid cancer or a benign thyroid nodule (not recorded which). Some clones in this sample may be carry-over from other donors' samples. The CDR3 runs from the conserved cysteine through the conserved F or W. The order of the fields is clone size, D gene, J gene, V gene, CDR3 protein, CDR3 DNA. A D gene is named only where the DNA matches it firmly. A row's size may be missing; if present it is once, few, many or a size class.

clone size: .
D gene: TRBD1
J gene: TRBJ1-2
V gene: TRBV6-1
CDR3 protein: CASSKKGGSQNGYTF
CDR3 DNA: TGTGCCAGCAGTAAAAAAGGGGGCAGTCAGAATGGCTACACCTTC

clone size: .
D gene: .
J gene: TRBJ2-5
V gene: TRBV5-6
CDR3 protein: CASSSLGVTQYF
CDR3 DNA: TGTGCCAGCAGCTCCTTGGGTGTGACCCAGTACTTC

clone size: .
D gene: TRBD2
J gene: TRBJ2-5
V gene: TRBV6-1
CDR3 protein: CASSWGTSGGTQYF
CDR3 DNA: TGTGCCAGCAGCTGGGGGACTAGCGGGGGCACCCAGTACTTC

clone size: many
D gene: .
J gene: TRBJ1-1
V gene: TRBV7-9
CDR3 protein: CASSLGDNTEAFF
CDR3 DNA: TGTGCCAGCAGCTTAGGGGACAACACTGAAGCTTTCTTT

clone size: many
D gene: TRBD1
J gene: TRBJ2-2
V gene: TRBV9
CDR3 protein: CASSVGQASGELFF
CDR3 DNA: TGTGCCAGCAGCGTCGGACAGGCTAGCGGGGAGCTGTTTTTT

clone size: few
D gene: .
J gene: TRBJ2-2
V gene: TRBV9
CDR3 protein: CASSAGTPPHGELFF
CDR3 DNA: TGTGCCAGCAGCGCAGGGACACCCCCGCACGGGGAGCTGTTTTTT

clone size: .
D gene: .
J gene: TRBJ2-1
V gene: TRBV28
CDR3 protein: CASSPLHAGESSYNEQFF
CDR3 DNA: TGTGCCAGCAGTCCACTCCACGCTGGTGAGAGCTCCTACAATGAGCAGTTCTTC

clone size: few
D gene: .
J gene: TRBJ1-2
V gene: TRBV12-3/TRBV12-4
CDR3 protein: CASSRDIYGYTF
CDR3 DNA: TGTGCCAGCAGCAGGGACATCTATGGCTACACCTTC

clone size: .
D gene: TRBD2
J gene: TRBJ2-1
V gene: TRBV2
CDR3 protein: CASRLLAGYNEQFF
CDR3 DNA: TGTGCCAGCAGGTTACTAGCGGGTTACAATGAGCAGTTCTTC

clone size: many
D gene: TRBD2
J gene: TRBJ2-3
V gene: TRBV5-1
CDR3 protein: CASSWGTSGGQDTQYF
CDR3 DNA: TGCGCCAGCAGCTGGGGGACTAGCGGGGGTCAGGATACGCAGTATTTT

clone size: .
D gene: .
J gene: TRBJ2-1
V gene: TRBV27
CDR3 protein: CASSLKQYNEQFF
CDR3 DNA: TGTGCCAGCAGTTTGAAACAATACAATGAGCAGTTCTTC

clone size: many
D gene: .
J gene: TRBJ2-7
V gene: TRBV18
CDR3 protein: CASSPPGIYEQYF
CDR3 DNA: TGTGCCAGCTCACCACCGGGGATCTACGAGCAGTACTTC

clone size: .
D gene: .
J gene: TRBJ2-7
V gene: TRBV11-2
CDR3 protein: CASSSGHTYEQYF
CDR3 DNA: TGTGCCAGCAGCTCCGGACACACCTACGAGCAGTACTTC